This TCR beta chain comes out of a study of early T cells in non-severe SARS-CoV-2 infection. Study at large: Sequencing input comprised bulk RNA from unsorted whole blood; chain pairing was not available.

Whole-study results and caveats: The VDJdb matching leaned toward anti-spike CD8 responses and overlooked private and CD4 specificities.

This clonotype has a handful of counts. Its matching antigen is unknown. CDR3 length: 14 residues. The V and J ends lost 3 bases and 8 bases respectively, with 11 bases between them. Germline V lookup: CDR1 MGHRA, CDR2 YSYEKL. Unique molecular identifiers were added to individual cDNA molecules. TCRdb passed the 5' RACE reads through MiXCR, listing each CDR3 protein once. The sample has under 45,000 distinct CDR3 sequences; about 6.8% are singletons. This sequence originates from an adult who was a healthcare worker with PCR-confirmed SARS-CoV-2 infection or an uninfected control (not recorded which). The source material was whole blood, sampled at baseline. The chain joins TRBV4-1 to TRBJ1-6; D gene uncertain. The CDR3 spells CASSQAWRDSPLHF. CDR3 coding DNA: TGCGCCAGCAGCCAGGCCTGGAGGGATTCACCCCTCCACTTT.